The text below deals with one TCR beta chain. This entry comes from a study of T-cell reconstitution after alpha-beta-depleted transplantation in children. A TCRbeta library incorporating unique molecular identifiers was prepared. MiXCR, applied by TCRdb to the PCR reads, yields one record per CDR3 protein. The sample has about 640,000 distinct CDR3 sequences, around a sixth seen once; the top ten hold approximately 1%. The sample consisted of PBMCs from the stem cell graft donor, taken from the stem cell graft. This sequence was found in a human donor who donated a stem cell graft to a child with acute myeloid leukemia.

CDR3 DNA sequence: TGTGCCAGCAGTTTAGGGGAGGACTACCGCGGTGAGCAGTTCTTC. It yields the protein CASSLGEDYRGEQFF. The rearrangement uses TRBV12-3 or TRBV12-4 and TRBJ2-1; the D gene is possibly TRBD2 (6 bases). This CDR3 is 15 amino acids long. V shed 1 base and J shed 9 bases, with 16 bases lying between them.